The 4 T cell receptor beta chains below all came from one sample that was sequenced in a study of cytomegalovirus exposure and HLA in healthy donors. With 60 Vbeta and 13 Jbeta primers, the PCR was carried out. Clones were read by immunoSEQ multiplex PCR, and TCRdb kept only the in-frame ones, dropping some. The sample has some 180,000 clones; 82% are singletons. The sequenced material came from PBMCs. The receptors were sampled from a man aged 40-49 years in good health and CMV-seronegative.

This sequence joins TRBV10-2 and TRBJ1-5; D not resolved. Trimming removed 3 bases at V and 4 bases at J, with 10 bases between. There are 14 residues in the CDR3. CDR1 is WSHSY, CDR2 SAAADI, per germline. The CDR3 DNA reads TGCGCCAGCAGTGATCCAGGCCTTAATCAGCCCCAGCATTTT. This gives the protein CASSDPGLNQPQHF.

This clone has only one observation. The chain uses TRBV10-3 and TRBJ2-7; D possibly corresponds to TRBD1 (6 bases). The CDR3 totals 17 residues. Trimming cost V 0 bases and J 2 bases, with 17 bases left between them. CDR1 is ENHRY and CDR2 is SYGVKD in the germline V gene. CDR3 protein: CAISESRSTGRTYEQYF. Written as DNA, the CDR3 is TGTGCCATCAGTGAGTCGCGTAGTACAGGGCGAACCTACGAGCAGTACTTC.

The chain links TRBV5-1 to TRBJ1-1, with 12 bases that match TRBD1. CDR3 size: 17 residues. CDR1 is SGHRS, CDR2 YFSETQ, per germline. Unmatched junction bases numbered 10, after V lost 3 bases and J lost 4 bases. The CDR3 here is CASSYPGQGASSTEAFF. In DNA, the CDR3 is TGCGCCAGCAGCTATCCGGGACAGGGGGCGTCGAGCACTGAAGCTTTCTTT.

V usage is TRBV5-4 and J usage is TRBJ2-2, with TRBD2 matching 9 bases. Looked up from germline, CDR1 is SGHNT and CDR2 is YYREEE (reference sequence). The J segment lost 4 bases and the V segment lost 4 bases, leaving 5 bases of the junction unmatched. The CDR3 spans 15 residues. The CDR3 nucleotides read TGTGCCAGCAGCAATAGCGGGAGAGGCACCGGGGAGCTGTTTTTT. This encodes CASSNSGRGTGELFF.